The 23 T cell receptor beta chains reported below all come from one sample, sequenced in a study of blood T cell repertoires in COVID-19. Assay: immunoSEQ multiplex PCR; the TCRdb copy retains only in-frame clones and omits some. The repertoire holds roughly 50,000 clones, with 87% as singletons. The sample was peripheral blood. The source of these receptors is a human donor with active COVID-19. The donor label of this sample is uncertain.

V usage is TRBV7-9 and J usage is TRBJ1-1; the D gene is possibly TRBD1 (5 bases). Per the germline V gene, CDR1 is SEHNR and CDR2 is FQNEAQ (reference sequence). The CDR3 totals 13 residues. Trimming took off 6 bases at V and 6 bases at J, with 14 bases between the two ends. DNA of the CDR3: TGTGCCAGCAGTTCAGGGTCTATCCCTGAAGCTTTCTTT. This translates into CASSSGSIPEAFF.

The chain is built from TRBV18 and TRBJ1-5; 11 bases line up with TRBD1. The CDR3 length is 15 residues. CDR1 and CDR2 from the germline V gene are KGHSH and LQKENI. The V gene end was trimmed by 5 bases and the J gene end by 6 bases; junction bases not matched to a gene: 6. CDR3 loop: CASSEGQGVGQPQHF. Written as DNA, the CDR3 is TGTGCCAGCTCAGAGGGACAGGGGGTCGGTCAGCCCCAGCATTTT. Variable domain in full (rest from reference TRBV18 and TRBJ1-5): NAGVMQNPRHLVRRRGQEARLRCSPMKGHSHVYWYRQLPEEGLKFMVYLQKENIIDESGMPKERFSAEFPKEGPSILRIQQVVRGDSAAYFCASSEGQGVGQPQHFGDGTRLSIL.

V and J are TRBV28 and TRBJ2-7; D possibly corresponds to TRBD2 (6 bases). Germline CDR1 is MDHEN and CDR2 is SYDVKM. V shed 2 bases and J shed 0 bases, with 8 bases lying between them. This CDR3 comprises 14 residues. The CDR3 coding sequence is TGTGCCAGCAGTTTAGGGGGGAACTCCTACGAGCAGTACTTC. Encoded protein: CASSLGGNSYEQYF.

The table lists this clone with a count of one. CDR3 DNA sequence: TGTGCCATCAGTGAGTCTCCCGGGAACACTGAAGCTTTCTTT. This gives the protein CAISESPGNTEAFF. This chain connects TRBV10-3 to TRBJ1-1; D uncertain. This CDR3 is built from 14 residues. Trimming shortened V by 0 bases and J by 1 base, and 6 bases separated the two germline ends. Germline V gene lookup returns CDR1 ENHRY and CDR2 SYGVKD.

J is TRBJ2-7 and V is TRBV7-8; 9 bases fit TRBD2. V shed 5 bases and J 1 base; nucleotides not matched to a gene: 15. The CDR3 spans 18 residues. Germline CDR1 SGHVS, CDR2 FQNEAQ. CDR3 DNA sequence: TGTGCCAGCAGCCCCCGTAGGTTTTCAGCGGGGGGTTCCTACGAGCAGTACTTC. Amino acid sequence: CASSPRRFSAGGSYEQYF.

The rearrangement uses TRBV7-9 and TRBJ2-5; a weak D match, TRBD1 (5 bases). This CDR3 region has 14 residues. Germline V gene sequence: CDR1 SEHNR, CDR2 FQNEAQ (reference sequence). V lost 6 bases to trimming and J lost 2 bases, with 13 bases between them. CDR3 in amino acids: CASRAGSLQETQYF. The DNA of the CDR3 is TGTGCCAGCAGGGCAGGGTCTCTACAAGAGACCCAGTACTTC.

The V gene is TRBV3-1 (or the pseudogene TRBV3-2), the J gene TRBJ2-2, with D unresolved. The CDR3 has 14 residues. Germline V gene sequence: CDR1 LGHDT, CDR2 YNNKEL (reference sequence). Deletions cut 1 base from V and 1 base from J, with 4 bases between. The CDR3 loop reads CASSQAQNTGELFF. DNA for the CDR3: TGTGCCAGCAGCCAAGCACAGAACACCGGGGAGCTGTTTTTT.

This chain joins TRBV7-8 and TRBJ1-4; D may be TRBD1 (5 bases). The ends were cut back, 1 base at V and 4 bases at J, with 13 bases in the middle. The CDR3 length is 16 residues. Looked up from germline, CDR1 is SGHVS and CDR2 is FQNEAQ. Written as DNA, the CDR3 is TGTGCCAGCAGCTTAGGCCGATCAGGGATTAATGAAAAACTGTTTTTT. Translated: CASSLGRSGINEKLFF. Full variable domain (missing parts from reference TRBV7-8 and TRBJ1-4): GAGVSQSPRYKVAKRGQDVALRCDPISGHVSLFWYQQALGQGPEFLTYFQNEAQLDKSGLPSDRFFAERPEGSVSTLKIQRTQQEDSAVYLCASSLGRSGINEKLFFGSGTQLSVL.

The CDR3 spells CSASAGRSQPQHF. CDR3 DNA: TGCAGTGCTAGTGCAGGTCGCAGTCAGCCCCAGCATTTT. The chain employs TRBV20-1 and TRBJ1-5, with no clear D. CDR1 and CDR2 (germline): DFQATT, SNEGSKA (reference sequence). There are 13 residues in the CDR3. The germline V and J ends were trimmed by 3 bases and 6 bases, with 12 bases remaining between them.

The chain combines TRBV5-1 with TRBJ2-7, with TRBD1 identical over 9 bases. The CDR3 runs to 13 residues. The junction had 2 bases not matched to a gene; V was cut back by 7 bases and J by 0 bases. Germline V gives CDR1 SGHRS, CDR2 YFSETQ. CDR3 sequence (DNA): TGCGCCAGCGGGACAGGGACCTCCTACGAGCAGTACTTC. It specifies CASGTGTSYEQYF.

This chain links TRBV19 with TRBJ2-3; maybe TRBD1 (5 bases). The CDR3 runs to 13 residues. Germline CDR1 is LNHDA and CDR2 is SQIVND (reference sequence). The germline V and J ends were trimmed by 9 bases and 5 bases, with 15 bases remaining between them. The CDR3 region is CASLPGSGDTQYF. CDR3 bases: TGTGCCAGCTTACCAGGGTCCGGAGATACGCAGTATTTT.

The CDR3 nucleotides read TGTGCCACCGCGGACAGGGGGCGTCAGCCCCAGCATTTT. Its protein is CATADRGRQPQHF. This sequence joins TRBV19 and TRBJ1-5; TRBD1 matches 11 bases. This CDR3 has 13 residues. V was pared by 10 bases and J by 6 bases, with 5 bases of the junction left unmatched. The germline gives CDR1 LNHDA, CDR2 SQIVND (reference sequence). Based on the CDR3 plus reference TRBV19 and TRBJ1-5, the full variable domain is DGGITQSPKYLFRKEGQNVTLSCEQNLNHDAMYWYRQDPGQGLRLIYYSQIVNDFQKGDIAEGYSVSREKKESFPLTVTSAQKNPTAFYLCATADRGRQPQHFGDGTRLSIL.

Note on this clone: Other DNA sequences in the same sample also yield this CDR3. V and J are TRBV5-4 and TRBJ1-1, with D perhaps TRBD1 (6 bases). Trimming pared 2 bases from V and 2 bases from J, leaving 10 bases between. The CDR3 is made up of 14 amino acids. Germline V gene data show CDR1 as SGHNT and CDR2 as YYREEE (reference sequence). CDR3 sequence (DNA): TGTGCCAGCAGCTTACAGGGAGCTAACACTGAAGCTTTCTTT. This translates into CASSLQGANTEAFF.

The J gene is TRBJ1-2, the V gene TRBV6-5; no definite D call. CDR3 length: 15 residues. V shed 4 bases and J shed 2 bases, with 14 bases lying between them. Germline CDR1 reads MNHEY; CDR2 reads SVGAGI. The CDR3 DNA reads as TGTGCCAGCAGTTCTTCTGAGACAACGAACTATGGCTACACCTTC. It specifies CASSSSETTNYGYTF.

The chain carries TRBV20-1 and TRBJ1-2; D gene uncertain. From germline, CDR1 is DFQATT and CDR2 SNEGSKA (reference sequence). The CDR3 spans 10 residues. CDR3 nucleotide sequence: TGCAGGGTAGTCGGTAATGGCTACACCTTC. It translates to CRVVGNGYTF.

The genes are TRBV5-6 and TRBJ2-1; D gene ambiguous. The CDR3 contains 11 residues. The V end lost 0 bases, the J end lost 8 bases, and 3 bases lay between the germline ends. Per germline, CDR1 SGHDT and CDR2 YYEEEE. The DNA for the CDR3 is TGTGCCAGCAGCTTGGAGCATGAGCAGTTCTTC. It encodes CASSLEHEQFF.

The rearrangement links TRBV21-1 to TRBJ1-6; the table's D call of TRBD1 was not tested on the DNA. TRBV21-1 is assigned pseudogene status. There are 16 residues in the CDR3. The CDR3 loop reads CASSNPSGGMVSPLHF. Here the CDR3 DNA reads TGTGCCAGCAGCAACCCATCAGGGGGGATGGTTTCACCCCTCCACTTT.

The chain carries TRBV18 and TRBJ2-5; 8 nucleotides match TRBD1. Germline lookup yields CDR1 KGHSH and CDR2 LQKENI. The J segment lost 1 base and the V segment lost 4 bases, leaving 8 bases of the junction unmatched. This CDR3 spans 16 amino acids. For the CDR3, the DNA is TGTGCCAGCTCACTGAATGCCGGGACAGGCCAAGAGACCCAGTACTTC. This encodes CASSLNAGTGQETQYF.

The chain links TRBV7-2 to TRBJ1-4; 10 bases fit TRBD1. The V gene end was trimmed by 3 bases and the J gene end by 4 bases; junction bases not matched to a gene: 5. The germline V gene has CDR1 SGHTA and CDR2 FQGNSA. There are 16 residues in the CDR3. CDR3 in DNA: TGTGCCAGCAGCTTTGGGACAGGGGTTCTTAATGAAAAACTGTTTTTT. Its protein is CASSFGTGVLNEKLFF.

The genes are TRBV18 and TRBJ1-1, with 10 positions matching TRBD1. Germline V lookup: CDR1 KGHSH, CDR2 LQKENI. With V trimmed by 2 bases and J by 0 bases, 3 bases remained unmatched. The CDR3 length is 16 residues. The CDR3 loop reads CASSPAGTGVNTEAFF. The CDR3 region has the DNA TGTGCCAGCTCACCAGCCGGGACAGGGGTGAACACTGAAGCTTTCTTT.

This sequence joins TRBV5-6 and TRBJ2-7, with D perhaps TRBD2 (5 bases). The CDR3 is 14 amino acids. The germline V and J ends were trimmed by 4 bases and 3 bases, with 14 bases remaining between them. CDR1 and CDR2 from the germline V gene are SGHDT and YYEEEE. Here the CDR3 reads CASSPVGGDYEQYF. CDR3 DNA: TGTGCCAGCAGCCCAGTTGGAGGCGACTACGAGCAGTACTTC.

V gene TRBV19 combines with J gene TRBJ1-1; 8 bases map to TRBD1. CDR3 length: 14 amino acids. Germline trimming cut 5 bases from V and 4 bases from J; bases unmatched to any gene: 6. From germline, CDR1 is LNHDA and CDR2 SQIVND (reference sequence). Here the CDR3 DNA reads TGTGCCAGTAGTGGGTCGACAGGGGTCACTGAAGCTTTCTTT. This encodes CASSGSTGVTEAFF.

The gene calls are TRBV5-4 and TRBJ2-7, with 9 bases matching TRBD1. The ends lost 5 bases at V and 4 bases at J; junction bases unmatched: 13. The CDR3 extends over 16 amino acids. The germline V gene has CDR1 SGHNT and CDR2 YYREEE (reference sequence). The DNA for the CDR3 is TGTGCCAGCAGTCTGCGTGGGGGACAGGGATTTTACGAGCAGTACTTC. Translation gives CASSLRGGQGFYEQYF. Variable domain in full (rest from reference TRBV5-4 and TRBJ2-7): ETGVTQSPTHLIKTRGQQVTLRCSSQSGHNTVSWYQQALGQGPQFIFQYYREEENGRGNFPPRFSGLQFPNYSSELNVNALELDDSALYLCASSLRGGQGFYEQYFGPGTRLTVT.